The TCR beta chain under discussion was sequenced for a study of CXCR3-negative and CXCR3-positive naive CD8 T cells. The overall study: For each library, about 1.5 +/- 0.3 million TRB reads were obtained, 120 million to 150 million in total. Whole-study findings and limits: Naive subsets had comparable surface CD5, so TRB CDR3 properties gauged TCR strength. In naive cells, CXCR3-negative and CXCR3-positive subsets had similar TRBV-TRBJ usage; memory cells differed.

The TRB libraries of cDNA were built by UMI-labeled 5' RACE. Each CDR3 protein gets one entry in TCRdb, which reprocessed the 5' RACE reads and gives no DNA. The specimen's table records around 50,000 distinct CDR3 sequences. As for this clonotype: Its antigen is undetermined.

CDR1 is SGHTA, CDR2 FQGTGA, per germline. The CDR3 is 16 amino acids. The origin of this receptor is a human donor in good health. Some clones in this sample may be carry-over from other donors' samples. Input material: memory CD8+ T cells from blood. The gene calls are TRBV7-3 and TRBJ1-1; checking the TCRdb D call of TRBD1 is not possible without DNA. The CDR3 loop is CASSPAGGSVGTEAFF.